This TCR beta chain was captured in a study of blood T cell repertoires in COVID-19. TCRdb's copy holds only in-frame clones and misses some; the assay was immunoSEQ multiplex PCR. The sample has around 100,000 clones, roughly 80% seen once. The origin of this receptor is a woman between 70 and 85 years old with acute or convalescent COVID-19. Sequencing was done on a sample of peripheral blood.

Here the CDR3 DNA reads TGTGCCAGCAGCGGAGATGGTTTCGGCAATCAGCCCCAGCATTTT. This codes for CASSGDGFGNQPQHF. V usage is TRBV27 and J usage is TRBJ1-5; no clear D gene. The CDR3 sequence is 15 residues long. V was shortened by 6 bases and J by 2 bases, with 14 bases between the two germline ends. The germline CDR1 and CDR2 sequences are MNHEY and SMNVEV (reference sequence).